The 29 T cell receptor beta chains reported below all come from one sample, sequenced in a study of T cell repertoires in cytomegalovirus infection. Their target antigens are unknown. TCRdb redid the calling of the reads with MiXCR, one entry per CDR3 protein. Among some 700,000 distinct CDR3 sequences listed, approximately 33% were seen once. This specimen was cultured PBMCs, taken from culture after CMV antigen stimulation. The receptors were sampled from a human donor in good health (CMV status not recorded). Some clones in this sample may be carry-over from other donors' samples.

The chain combines TRBV7-8 with TRBJ2-3; the D gene is possibly TRBD2 (6 bases). This CDR3 has 18 amino acids. Germline V gene lookup returns CDR1 SGHVS and CDR2 FQNEAQ. The V end was cut by 0 bases, the J end by 1 base, with 17 bases between. This CDR3 reads CASSLALGRGSGTDTQYF. DNA of the CDR3: TGTGCCAGCAGCTTAGCGCTCGGGCGGGGTTCTGGCACAGATACGCAGTATTTT. Full variable domain (remainder filled in from reference TRBV7-8 and TRBJ2-3): GAGVSQSPRYKVAKRGQDVALRCDPISGHVSLFWYQQALGQGPEFLTYFQNEAQLDKSGLPSDRFFAERPEGSVSTLKIQRTQQEDSAVYLCASSLALGRGSGTDTQYFGPGTRLTVL.

The chain carries TRBV5-1 and TRBJ2-2; 10 nucleotides agree with TRBD1. The V gene end was trimmed by 4 bases and the J gene end by 7 bases; junction bases not matched to a gene: 7. CDR3 length: 15 amino acids. CDR1 is SGHRS and CDR2 is YFSETQ in the germline V gene. This chain's CDR3 is CASSPGTGADGELFF. The DNA for the CDR3 is TGCGCCAGCAGCCCCGGGACAGGGGCTGACGGGGAGCTGTTTTTT.

A note on this clonotype: A junction end diverges from the germline sequence, so it may reflect a read error. The chain is built from TRBV27 and TRBJ1-1; unclear D gene. This CDR3 spans 14 amino acids. Germline CDR1 and CDR2: MNHEY and SMNVEV (reference sequence). The CDR3 loop reads CASSLYPGSGESFF. CDR3 DNA: TGTGCCAGCAGTTTATACCCGGGGTCTGGTGAATCTTTCTTT.

This clonotype was found many times. This chain uses TRBV7-2 with TRBJ2-1; 15 bases match TRBD2. The trim removed 5 bases at V and 8 bases at J, leaving 4 bases unmatched. This CDR3 has 15 amino acids. The V gene's germline CDR1 is SGHTA and CDR2 FQGNSA. DNA for the CDR3: TGTGCCAGCAGCACGGGACTAGCGGGAGGCTATGAGCAGTTCTTC. This encodes CASSTGLAGGYEQFF.

CDR3 coding DNA: TGTGCCAGCAGCTCCGAGCGGATGTACGAGCAGTACTTC. This sequence encodes CASSSERMYEQYF. The V call is TRBV7-2, the J call TRBJ2-7, with a weak D call TRBD2 (5 bases). Germline CDR1 SGHTA, CDR2 FQGNSA. This CDR3 has 13 amino acids. V lost 4 bases, J lost 4 bases, and 11 bases lay in between.

This clonotype came up a few times. The CDR3, as DNA: TGTGCCATCAGTGAGTCGCCGCCGGGAGAATCCCCCACAGATACGCAGTATTTT. As protein: CAISESPPGESPTDTQYF. This chain connects TRBV10-3 to TRBJ2-3; D is perhaps TRBD2 (6 bases). CDR3 length equals 18 residues. With 0 bases removed from V and 2 bases from J, the gap between germline ends came to 18 bases. Germline values: CDR1 ENHRY, CDR2 SYGVKD.

This clonotype was picked up a small number of times. The chain is built from TRBV5-1 and TRBJ1-1; 9 bases are shared with TRBD1. CDR1 is SGHRS and CDR2 is YFSETQ in the germline V gene. V was clipped by 4 bases and J by 5 bases; unmatched bases: 9. The CDR3 has 15 residues. The CDR3 protein is CASSIRGQGFTEAFF. As DNA, the CDR3 is TGCGCCAGCAGCATACGCGGACAGGGGTTTACTGAAGCTTTCTTT.

The chain employs TRBV20-1 and TRBJ2-3; TRBD1 agrees at 7 bases. This CDR3 is 15 amino acids long. CDR1 is DFQATT, CDR2 SNEGSKA, per germline (reference sequence). With V trimmed by 1 base and J by 0 bases, 4 bases remained unmatched. CDR3 sequence (DNA): TGCAGTGCTAGAGGAACAGGGGCTAGCACAGATACGCAGTATTTT. Protein product: CSARGTGASTDTQYF.

The V gene is TRBV7-2, the J gene TRBJ2-7, with 7 bases aligning to TRBD2. The CDR3 contains 15 residues. The germline V gene has CDR1 SGHTA and CDR2 FQGNSA. The J segment lost 1 base and the V segment lost 5 bases, leaving 8 bases of the junction unmatched. The CDR3, as DNA: TGTGCCAGCAGCCCTGAGGCTAGCGGTTCCTACGAGCAGTACTTC. It encodes CASSPEASGSYEQYF. The variable domain in full, completed from reference TRBV7-2 and TRBJ2-7, reads GAGVSQSPSNKVTEKGKDVELRCDPISGHTALYWYRQSLGQGLEFLIYFQGNSAPDKSGLPSDRFSAERTGGSVSTLTIQRTQQEDSAVYLCASSPEASGSYEQYFGPGTRLTVT.

V and J are TRBV20-1 and TRBJ1-2; the D is unclear. The V end lost 0 bases, the J end lost 4 bases, and 9 bases lay between the germline ends. Germline values: CDR1 DFQATT, CDR2 SNEGSKA (reference sequence). The CDR3 has 13 residues. The CDR3 protein is CSARDPSTYGYTF. The CDR3 DNA follows: TGCAGTGCTAGAGATCCCAGTACCTATGGCTACACCTTC.

V usage is TRBV3-1 and J usage is TRBJ2-1; TRBD2 agrees at 9 bases. Trimming at V came to 4 bases and at J to 8 bases, leaving 9 bases not matched to a gene. Germline loops: CDR1 LGHDT, CDR2 YNNKEL (reference sequence). The CDR3 contains 15 residues. This CDR3 is CASSRGAGGVHEQFF. As DNA, the CDR3 is TGTGCCAGCAGCCGGGGGGCGGGAGGGGTACATGAGCAGTTCTTC.

This clonotype turned up a few times. The J gene is TRBJ1-1, the V gene TRBV7-6; the D gene is possibly TRBD1 (5 bases). The V end lost 4 bases, the J end lost 5 bases, and 17 bases lay between the germline ends. Germline loops: CDR1 SGHVS, CDR2 FNYEAQ. This CDR3 has 15 amino acids. The CDR3 spells CASSYSGDGTTEAFF. The CDR3, as DNA: TGTGCCAGCAGCTACAGTGGGGACGGAACAACTGAAGCTTTCTTT.

This clonotype was counted only a few times. The chain carries TRBV10-3 and TRBJ2-5; the match to TRBD2 covers 13 bases. Germline assignment: CDR1 ENHRY and CDR2 SYGVKD. This CDR3 spans 15 amino acids. Trimming removed 6 bases from V and 2 bases from J; junction bases left unmatched: 3. CDR3 sequence: CAISSTSGGQETQYF. CDR3 in DNA: TGTGCCATCAGCTCGACTAGCGGGGGGCAAGAGACCCAGTACTTC.

This chain uses TRBV12-3 or TRBV12-4 with TRBJ1-1; no firm D call. Deletions cut 3 bases from V and 1 base from J, with 12 bases between. The CDR3 loop spans 15 amino acids. The CDR3 loop is CASSFWRAGNTEAFF. In DNA, the CDR3 is TGTGCCAGCAGTTTCTGGAGGGCAGGGAACACTGAAGCTTTCTTT.

V gene TRBV20-1 combines with J gene TRBJ2-1; no reliable D call. This CDR3 is built from 13 residues. Trimming cost V 8 bases and J 0 bases, with 11 bases left between them. Germline V gene sequence: CDR1 DFQATT, CDR2 SNEGSKA (reference sequence). Written as DNA, the CDR3 is TGCAGTTTAGACAAAAGCTCCTACAATGAGCAGTTCTTC. It is translated as CSLDKSSYNEQFF.

There are a few counts of this clonotype. The chain has TRBV19 and TRBJ2-3; D assignment may be TRBD1 or TRBD2 (5 bases each). V was pared by 8 bases and J by 0 bases, with 15 bases between. The CDR3 is 15 amino acids. Germline lookup yields CDR1 LNHDA and CDR2 SQIVND (reference sequence). CDR3 loop: CASRIGTHSTDTQYF. The CDR3 coding sequence is TGTGCCAGTCGAATCGGGACCCATAGCACAGATACGCAGTATTTT.

The chain carries TRBV15 and TRBJ2-1; 9 bases map to TRBD2. The germline gives CDR1 LNHNV, CDR2 YYDKDF (reference sequence). The CDR3 has 15 amino acids. V lost 6 bases, J lost 10 bases, and 13 bases stayed unmatched. The CDR3 reads CATRGGSGRENEQFF. The CDR3 DNA reads TGTGCCACCAGGGGAGGTAGCGGGAGAGAAAACGAGCAGTTCTTC.

The chain has TRBV29-1 and TRBJ2-5, with D possibly matching TRBD2 (6 bases). V was shortened by 2 bases and J by 0 bases, with 13 bases between the two germline ends. Germline loops: CDR1 SQVTM, CDR2 ANQGSEA. The length of the CDR3 is 15 residues. CDR3 nucleotides: TGCAGCGTTGAAAAGGCGGGGATGAACCAAGAGACCCAGTACTTC. The encoded protein is CSVEKAGMNQETQYF.

The gene calls are TRBV7-9 and TRBJ2-1; 8 bases map to TRBD1. With 5 bases clipped from V and 6 bases from J, the junction kept 3 bases outside the gene matches. CDR1 is SEHNR and CDR2 is FQNEAQ in the germline V gene (reference sequence). The CDR3 loop spans 13 amino acids. The CDR3 bases are TGTGCCAGCAGCCCGCAGGGGGCCAATGAGCAGTTCTTC. The encoded protein is CASSPQGANEQFF.

This sequence joins TRBV20-1 and TRBJ2-5, with 8 bases fitting TRBD1. V shed 6 bases, J shed 4 bases, and the junction held 7 bases outside the gene matches. Germline CDR1 reads DFQATT; CDR2 reads SNEGSKA (reference sequence). This CDR3 has 13 amino acids. Written as DNA, the CDR3 is TGCAGTGCCAGGGGGCGGGGCGGAGAGACCCAGTACTTC. It yields the protein CSARGRGGETQYF.

The chain recombines TRBV11-2 with TRBJ2-6; a weak D match, TRBD2 (6 bases). The V gene lost 6 bases and the J gene lost 0 bases, with 15 bases spanning the gap. Germline CDR1 reads SGHAT; CDR2 reads FQNNGV. The CDR3 runs 17 residues. The CDR3 protein is CASRDYTSHSGANVLTF. In nucleotides, the CDR3 is TGTGCCAGCAGGGACTACACGTCCCACTCTGGGGCCAACGTCCTGACTTTC. Filled out from reference TRBV11-2 and TRBJ2-6, the complete variable domain reads EAGVAQSPRYKIIEKRQSVAFWCNPISGHATLYWYQQILGQGPKLLIQFQNNGVVDDSQLPKDRFSAERLKGVDSTLKIQPAKLEDSAVYLCASRDYTSHSGANVLTFGAGSRLTVL.

The chain is built from TRBV11-3 and TRBJ2-5, with 8 bases identical to TRBD1. In germline, CDR1 is SGHNT, CDR2 YENEEA. The CDR3 has 15 amino acids. With 5 bases clipped from V and 5 bases from J, the junction kept 10 bases outside the gene matches. For the CDR3, the DNA is TGTGCCAGCAGCCTACGGACAGGGCGAGGGGAGACCCAGTACTTC. Its protein product is CASSLRTGRGETQYF. Variable domain in full (rest from reference TRBV11-3 and TRBJ2-5): EAGVVQSPRYKIIEKKQPVAFWCNPISGHNTLYWYLQNLGQGPELLIRYENEEAVDDSQLPKDRFSAERLKGVDSTLKIQPAELGDSAVYLCASSLRTGRGETQYFGPGTRLLVL.

This clonotype was seen repeatedly, ten times or more. The V gene is TRBV7-2, the J gene TRBJ2-4, with D unclear. The CDR3 length is 12 residues. V was cut by 6 bases and J by 8 bases, with 11 bases left in between. Germline values: CDR1 SGHTA, CDR2 FQGNSA. CDR3 nucleotides: TGTGCCAGCAGTTTAATGGAGTACATTCAGTACTTC. Amino acid sequence: CASSLMEYIQYF.

The V call is TRBV19, the J call TRBJ2-7, with D perhaps matching TRBD2 (5 bases). Germline V gene data show CDR1 as LNHDA and CDR2 as SQIVND (reference sequence). V shed 0 bases and J shed 2 bases, with 17 bases lying between them. The CDR3 sequence is 17 residues long. The CDR3 spells CASSIDLNFRGAYEQYF. CDR3 in DNA: TGTGCCAGTAGTATAGATCTGAATTTTCGGGGTGCCTACGAGCAGTACTTC.

This clonotype appeared many times. The rearrangement links TRBV7-9 to TRBJ2-3; TRBD1 matches 8 bases. V shed 5 bases, J shed 2 bases, and the junction held 9 bases outside the gene matches. This CDR3 has 16 amino acids. Germline V gene sequence: CDR1 SEHNR, CDR2 FQNEAQ (reference sequence). The DNA of the CDR3 is TGTGCCAGCAGCCCGTCGGGCAGGGGGCCCACAGATACGCAGTATTTT. Translation gives CASSPSGRGPTDTQYF.

The V and J genes are TRBV4-1 and TRBJ2-2; 7 positions match TRBD2. The CDR3 extends over 18 amino acids. The V gene end was trimmed by 0 bases and the J gene end by 0 bases; junction bases not matched to a gene: 7. Germline V gene sequence: CDR1 MGHRA, CDR2 YSYEKL. CDR3 DNA: TGCGCCAGCAGCCAAGACCTCACTAGCGCAACGAACACCGGGGAGCTGTTTTTT. Amino acids: CASSQDLTSATNTGELFF.

J is TRBJ2-3 and V is TRBV24-1, with TRBD1 identical over 7 bases. With 4 bases clipped from V and 0 bases from J, the junction kept 12 bases outside the gene matches. This CDR3 has 18 amino acids. Germline V gives CDR1 KGHDR, CDR2 SFDVKD. DNA of the CDR3: TGTGCCACCAGTGACTTCGGGACAGCCGGTCCTAGCACAGATACGCAGTATTTT. The encoded protein is CATSDFGTAGPSTDTQYF.

This chain joins TRBV6-5 and TRBJ1-5; D remains ambiguous. Trimming pared 0 bases from V and 5 bases from J, leaving 8 bases between. The germline V gene encodes CDR1 MNHEY and CDR2 SVGAGI. This CDR3 comprises 14 residues. The CDR3: CASSYSGLDQPQHF. For the CDR3, the DNA is TGTGCCAGCAGTTACTCGGGCCTCGATCAGCCCCAGCATTTT.

This clonotype was observed a few times. The chain is built from TRBV15 and TRBJ2-7; perhaps TRBD1 as D (5 bases). CDR1 and CDR2 (germline): LNHNV, YYDKDF (reference sequence). V lost 0 bases to trimming and J lost 0 bases, with 12 bases between them. This CDR3 is built from 16 residues. For the CDR3, the DNA is TGTGCCACCAGCAGAGAGGTGTGGGGCAGCTCCTACGAGCAGTACTTC. Translated, it gives CATSREVWGSSYEQYF.